This TCR beta chain derives from a study of long-term antiretroviral therapy in people with HIV. Points from the study as a whole: The repertoire was dominated at all time points by clones expanded before ART. An increase in diversity followed ART, yet levels stayed below transplant donor controls.

Points on this clone: Its antigen is currently unknown.

V was clipped by 4 bases and J by 0 bases; unmatched bases: 9. The length of the CDR3 is 16 residues. Germline loops: CDR1 SGHKS, CDR2 YYEKEE (reference sequence). Runs used v3.0 of the immunoSEQ assay and were done at survey level. Target depth was roughly 40,000-50,000 T-cell genomes per sample. Repertoires were generated with immunoSEQ multiplex PCR, while TCRdb's copy carries only in-frame clones and drops some. The data show 15,000 to 20,000 clones, roughly nine tenths seen once. The sequence came from a man aged 50-60 years with HIV. V gene TRBV5-5 combines with J gene TRBJ1-1, with 7 bases matching TRBD1. Sequenced here: unsorted PBMCs, sampled 4.2 years after starting antiretroviral therapy. This CDR3 reads CASSVVSTGMNTEAFF. In nucleotides, the CDR3 is TGTGCCAGCAGCGTCGTCTCGACAGGGATGAACACTGAAGCTTTCTTT.